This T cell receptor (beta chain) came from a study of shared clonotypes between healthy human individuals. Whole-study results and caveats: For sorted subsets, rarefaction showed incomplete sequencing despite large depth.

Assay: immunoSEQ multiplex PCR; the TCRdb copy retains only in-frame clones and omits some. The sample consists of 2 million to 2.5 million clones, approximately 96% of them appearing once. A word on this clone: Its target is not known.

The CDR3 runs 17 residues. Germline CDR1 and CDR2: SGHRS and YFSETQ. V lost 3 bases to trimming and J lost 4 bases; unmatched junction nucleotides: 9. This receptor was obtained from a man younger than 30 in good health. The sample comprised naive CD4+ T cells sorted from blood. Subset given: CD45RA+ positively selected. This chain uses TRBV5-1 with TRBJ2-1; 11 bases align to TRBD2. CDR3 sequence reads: CASSYDRTSGLYNEQFF. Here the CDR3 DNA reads TGCGCCAGCAGCTACGATCGGACTAGCGGGTTGTACAATGAGCAGTTCTTC.